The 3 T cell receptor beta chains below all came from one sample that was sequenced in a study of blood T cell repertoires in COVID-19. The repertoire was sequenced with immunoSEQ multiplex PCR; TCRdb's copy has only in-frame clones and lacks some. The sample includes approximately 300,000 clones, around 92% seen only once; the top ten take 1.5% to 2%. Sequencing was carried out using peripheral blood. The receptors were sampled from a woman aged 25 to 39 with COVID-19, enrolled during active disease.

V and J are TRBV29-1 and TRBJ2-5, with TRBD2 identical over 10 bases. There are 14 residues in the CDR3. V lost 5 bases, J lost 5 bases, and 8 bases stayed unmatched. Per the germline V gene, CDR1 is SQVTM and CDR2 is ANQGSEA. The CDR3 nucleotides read TGCAGCGTTTCCGAGCGGGGGGGCCGGGAGACCCAGTACTTC. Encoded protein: CSVSERGGRETQYF.

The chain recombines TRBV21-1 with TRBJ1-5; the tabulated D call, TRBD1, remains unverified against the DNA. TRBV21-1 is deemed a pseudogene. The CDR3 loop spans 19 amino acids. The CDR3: CASSTRDRERERGNQPQHF. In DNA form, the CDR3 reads TGTGCCAGCAGCACCCGGGACAGGGAGAGGGAGAGAGGCAATCAGCCCCAGCATTTT.

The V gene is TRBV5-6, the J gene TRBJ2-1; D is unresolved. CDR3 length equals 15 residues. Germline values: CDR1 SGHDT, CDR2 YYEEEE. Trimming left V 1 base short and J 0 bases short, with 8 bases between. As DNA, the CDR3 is TGTGCCAGCAGCTTGTATGCGAGCTCCTACAATGAGCAGTTCTTC. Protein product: CASSLYASSYNEQFF.